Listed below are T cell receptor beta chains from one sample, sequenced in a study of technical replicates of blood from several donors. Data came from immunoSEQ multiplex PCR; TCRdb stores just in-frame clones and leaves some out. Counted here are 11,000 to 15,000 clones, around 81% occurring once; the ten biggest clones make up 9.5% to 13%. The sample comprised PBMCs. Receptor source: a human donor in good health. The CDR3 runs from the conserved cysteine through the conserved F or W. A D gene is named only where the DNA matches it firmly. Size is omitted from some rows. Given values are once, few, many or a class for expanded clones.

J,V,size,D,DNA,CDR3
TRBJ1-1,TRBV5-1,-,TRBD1,TGCGCCAGCTCCGGGACAGTGAACACTGAAGCTTTCTTT,CASSGTVNTEAFF
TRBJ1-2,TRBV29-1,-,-,TGCAGCGTTGTGGTGTCTGGTAGGAGTGGCTACACCTTC,CSVVVSGRSGYTF
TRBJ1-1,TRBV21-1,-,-,TGTGCCAGCGGAGGGTTACAGGCCTTGAACACTGAAGCTTTCTTT,CASGGLQALNTEAFF
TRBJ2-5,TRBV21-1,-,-,TGTGCCAGCAGCAAAGTTGTACAGCCTGGGGAGAGCCAGTACTTC,CASSKVVQPGESQYF
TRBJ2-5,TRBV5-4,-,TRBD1,TGTGCCAGCAGCCCGGACAGGGGGCTAACAGAGACCCAGTACTTC,CASSPDRGLTETQYF
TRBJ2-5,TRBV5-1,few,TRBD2,TGCGCCAGCAGCTTAAGACTAGCGATGGAAGAGACCCAGTACTTC,CASSLRLAMEETQYF
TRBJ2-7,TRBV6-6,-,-,TGTGCCAGCAGTTACGGGGGGTTTGGATACGAGCAGTACTTC,CASSYGGFGYEQYF
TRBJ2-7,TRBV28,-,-,TGTGCCAGCAGTTCCCTTTTGAGGGGGACGGGCGAGCAGTACTTC,CASSSLLRGTGEQYF
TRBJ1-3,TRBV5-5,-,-,TGTGCCAGCAGCTTGGTGCCAGGCTCTGGAAACACCATATATTTT,CASSLVPGSGNTIYF
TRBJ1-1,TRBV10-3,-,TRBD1,TGTGCCATCAGGGGACAGGGGAACACTGAAGCTTTCTTT,CAIRGQGNTEAFF
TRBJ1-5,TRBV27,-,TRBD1,TGTGCCAGCAGTTTCTCAGGGGGACAGCCCCAGCATTTT,CASSFSGGQPQHF
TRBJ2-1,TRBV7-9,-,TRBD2,TGTGCCAGCAGCCCCCCCGGGGCGGGAGCATCCTACAATGAGCAGTTCTTC,CASSPPGAGASYNEQFF
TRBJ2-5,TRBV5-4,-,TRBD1,TGTGCCAGCGGACAGGAATTCCAAGAGACCCAGTACTTC,CASGQEFQETQYF
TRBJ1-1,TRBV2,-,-,TGTGCCAGCAGTGAAGGGCACCCGAACACTGAAGCTTTCTTT,CASSEGHPNTEAFF
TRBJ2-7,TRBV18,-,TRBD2,TGTGCCAGCTCGCCGACTAGCGGGGCTCCCCACGAGCAGTACTTC,CASSPTSGAPHEQYF
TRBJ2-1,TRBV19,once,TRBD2,TGTGCCAGTACCCATAGCGGGAGTCCTCTAAGCGATGAGCAGTTCTTC,CASTHSGSPLSDEQFF
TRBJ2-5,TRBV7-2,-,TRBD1,TGTGCCAGCAGCTCCCAACAGGGGCTGGACGAGACCCAGTACTTC,CASSSQQGLDETQYF
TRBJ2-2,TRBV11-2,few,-,TGTGCCAGCAGCTTACTCGCCGGTACGGACACCGGGGAGCTGTTTTTT,CASSLLAGTDTGELFF
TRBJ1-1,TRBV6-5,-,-,TGTGCCAGCAACAGGGTTGGGAACACTGAAGCTTTCTTT,CASNRVGNTEAFF
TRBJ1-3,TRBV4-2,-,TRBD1,TGTGCCAGCAGCCGAGGGACAGGGGCCCTCTCTGGAAACACCATATATTTT,CASSRGTGALSGNTIYF
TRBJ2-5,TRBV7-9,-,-,TGTGCCAGCAGCTTACTGGCCTCAAGCGGGGAGACCCAGTACTTC,CASSLLASSGETQYF
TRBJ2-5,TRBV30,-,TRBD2,TGTGCCTGGAGATCTTCCAGGACTAGCGGGAGGGCGGGGGAGACCCAGTACTTC,CAWRSSRTSGRAGETQYF
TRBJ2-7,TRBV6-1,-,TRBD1,TGTGCCAGCAGTGGGGACAGCTACTACGAGCAGTACTTC,CASSGDSYYEQYF
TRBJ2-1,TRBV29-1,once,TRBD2,TGCAGCGCCCAAGCGGGAAGCTCCTACAATGAGCAGTTCTTC,CSAQAGSSYNEQFF
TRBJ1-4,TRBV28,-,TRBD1,TGTGCCAGCAGTTCACGACAGGGAAGAGGAGGTGCAACTAATGAAAAACTGTTTTTT,CASSSRQGRGGATNEKLFF
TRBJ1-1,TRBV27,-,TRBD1,TGTGCCAGCAGTTCGGACAGGACCCCGGGAGCTTTCTTT,CASSSDRTPGAFF
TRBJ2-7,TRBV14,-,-,TGTGCCAGCAGCCAAGAATGGGGGGTCGACACCCCCTACGAGCAGTACTTC,CASSQEWGVDTPYEQYF
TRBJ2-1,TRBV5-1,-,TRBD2,TGCGCCAGCAGCTTAGTCCCGGGACTACCTTCCAATGAGCAGTTCTTC,CASSLVPGLPSNEQFF
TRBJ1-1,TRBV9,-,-,TGTGCCAGCAGCGTAGGGTTAGGGGAGGGTCTCACTGAAGCTTTCTTT,CASSVGLGEGLTEAFF
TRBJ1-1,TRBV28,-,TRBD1,TGTGCCAGCAGTTTACCTGACAGGGGTGAAGCTTTCTTT,CASSLPDRGEAFF
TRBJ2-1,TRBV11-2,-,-,TGTGCCAGCAGACCTATGGGCTCCGCTTACAATGAGCAGTTCTTC,CASRPMGSAYNEQFF
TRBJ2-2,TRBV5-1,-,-,TGCGCCAGCAGCCTCGTTACGGGAAACGTGGGCGGGGAGCTGTTTTTT,CASSLVTGNVGGELFF
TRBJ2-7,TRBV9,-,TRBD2,TGTGCCAGCAGCGTCGGGACTAGCGGGAACTACGAGCAGTACTTC,CASSVGTSGNYEQYF
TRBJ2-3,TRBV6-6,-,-,TGTGCCGGATCGGAGCGAGACACAGATACGCAGTATTTT,CAGSERDTDTQYF
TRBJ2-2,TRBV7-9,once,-,TGTGCCAGCGTGCGGGGCACCACCGGGGAGCTGTTTTTT,CASVRGTTGELFF
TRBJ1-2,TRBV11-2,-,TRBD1,TGTGCCAGCAGCTCCCTTTCCTCTGACAGGGCCTATGGCTACACCTTC,CASSSLSSDRAYGYTF
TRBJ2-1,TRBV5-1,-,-,TGCGCCAGCAGCCCGCGGTCCGGGAGCGGCAATGAGCAGTTCTTC,CASSPRSGSGNEQFF
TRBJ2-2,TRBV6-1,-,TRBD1,TGTGCCAGCAGCGCAGGGACAGACTACACCGGGGAGCTGTTTTTT,CASSAGTDYTGELFF
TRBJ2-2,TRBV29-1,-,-,TGCAGCGCCCTGGAACAGGGTGACGGGGAGCTGTTTTTT,CSALEQGDGELFF
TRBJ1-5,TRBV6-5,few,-,TGTGCCAGCAGGCAGACAGGTAATCAGCCCCAGCATTTT,CASRQTGNQPQHF
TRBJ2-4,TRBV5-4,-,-,TGTGCCAGCAGCTTGGCAGGGAGGGCCAAAAACATTCAGTACTTC,CASSLAGRAKNIQYF
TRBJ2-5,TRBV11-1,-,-,TGTGCCAGCAGCGGGACCGGGACACCTCAAGAGACCCAGTACTTC,CASSGTGTPQETQYF
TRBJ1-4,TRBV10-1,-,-,TGCGCCAGCAGTGAGTCGCAGGGTGGGAAACTGTTTTTT,CASSESQGGKLFF
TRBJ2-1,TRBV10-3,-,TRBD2,TGTGCCATCAGTGAGTCGGCGGGAGCCCTTGGGGGGGAGCAGTTCTTC,CAISESAGALGGEQFF
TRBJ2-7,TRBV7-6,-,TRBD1,TGTGCCAGCAGCTCCAAGGGACAGGGGGTCTACGAGCAGTACTTC,CASSSKGQGVYEQYF
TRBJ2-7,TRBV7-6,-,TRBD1,TGTGCCAGCAGCTCAACCTGGGACAGCTACGAGCAGTACTTC,CASSSTWDSYEQYF
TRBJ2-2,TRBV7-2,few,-,TGTGCCAGCAGCTTAGGAGGCAGGGACACCGGGGAGCTGTTTTTT,CASSLGGRDTGELFF
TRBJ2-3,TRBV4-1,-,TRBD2,TGCGCCAGCAGCCAAGAATTAGCGGGAGGTGGAGATACGCAGTATTTT,CASSQELAGGGDTQYF